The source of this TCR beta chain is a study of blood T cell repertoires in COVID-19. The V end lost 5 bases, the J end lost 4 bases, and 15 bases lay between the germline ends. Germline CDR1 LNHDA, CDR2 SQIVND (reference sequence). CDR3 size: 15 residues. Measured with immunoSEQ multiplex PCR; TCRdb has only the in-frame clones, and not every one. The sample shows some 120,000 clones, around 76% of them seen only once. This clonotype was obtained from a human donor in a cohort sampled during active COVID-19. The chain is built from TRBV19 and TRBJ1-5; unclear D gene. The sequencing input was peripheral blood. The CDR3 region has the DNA TGTGCCAGTAGTGGGTCGGCAGGTCCTAATCAGCCCCAGCATTTT. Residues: CASSGSAGPNQPQHF.